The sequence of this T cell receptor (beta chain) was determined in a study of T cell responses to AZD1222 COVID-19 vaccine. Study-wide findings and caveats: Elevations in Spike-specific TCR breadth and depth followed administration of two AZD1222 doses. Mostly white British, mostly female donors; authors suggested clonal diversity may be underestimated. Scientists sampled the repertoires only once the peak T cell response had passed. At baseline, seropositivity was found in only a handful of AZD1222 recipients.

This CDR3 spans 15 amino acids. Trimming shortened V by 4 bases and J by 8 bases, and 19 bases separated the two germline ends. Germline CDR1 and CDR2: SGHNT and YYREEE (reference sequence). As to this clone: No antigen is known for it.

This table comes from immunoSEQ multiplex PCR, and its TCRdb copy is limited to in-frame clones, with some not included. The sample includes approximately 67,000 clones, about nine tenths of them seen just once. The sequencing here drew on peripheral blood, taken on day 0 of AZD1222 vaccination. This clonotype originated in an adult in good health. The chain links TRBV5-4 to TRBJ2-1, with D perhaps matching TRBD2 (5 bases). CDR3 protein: CASSPSPPGIHEQFF. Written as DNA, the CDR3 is TGTGCCAGCAGCCCAAGCCCCCCGGGGATACATGAGCAGTTCTTC. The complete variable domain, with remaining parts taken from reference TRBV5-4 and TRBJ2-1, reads ETGVTQSPTHLIKTRGQQVTLRCSSQSGHNTVSWYQQALGQGPQFIFQYYREEENGRGNFPPRFSGLQFPNYSSELNVNALELDDSALYLCASSPSPPGIHEQFFGPGTRLTVL.